This TCR beta chain was captured by sequencing in a study of regulatory T cells in long-lasting Graves disease. Regarding the study as a whole: TCR diversity was lower in persistent Graves' patients (versus newly diagnosed ones). A greater number of public clonotypes (2,741) was shared by persistent patients than by new patients (over 900).

The sample holds a few counts of this clonotype. Its antigen is unidentified. The sample's time point: persistent/refractory GD, antithyroid drugs over 5 years with positive TRAb. RNA isolated from PBMCs was used to make the TCR library. EDTA tubes were used for drawing around 9 milliliters of peripheral blood. Through Arm-PCR of CDR3 regions and iRepertoire HTBI primers, TCR beta libraries were built. TCRdb analysed the multiplex PCR reads with MiXCR anew, one entry per CDR3 protein. Seen here are around 400,000 distinct CDR3 sequences, around 22% observed once, and the top ten hold 26%. This TCR was sampled from a female donor with Graves disease. The specimen was peripheral blood mononuclear cells (PBMCs), collected when the disease was refractory, from a patient treated with antithyroid drugs.

CDR3 nucleotide sequence: TGTGCCAGCAGCTTAGCCCTTGAGCAGTTCTTC. Its protein is CASSLALEQFF. The rearrangement uses TRBV7-2 and TRBJ2-1, with D unresolved. The CDR3 has 11 residues. CDR1 SGHTA and CDR2 FQGNSA come from the germline V gene. Trimming left V 0 bases short and J 9 bases short, with 3 bases between. The variable domain in full, completed from reference TRBV7-2 and TRBJ2-1, reads GAGVSQSPSNKVTEKGKDVELRCDPISGHTALYWYRQSLGQGLEFLIYFQGNSAPDKSGLPSDRFSAERTGGSVSTLTIQRTQQEDSAVYLCASSLALEQFFGPGTRLTVL.